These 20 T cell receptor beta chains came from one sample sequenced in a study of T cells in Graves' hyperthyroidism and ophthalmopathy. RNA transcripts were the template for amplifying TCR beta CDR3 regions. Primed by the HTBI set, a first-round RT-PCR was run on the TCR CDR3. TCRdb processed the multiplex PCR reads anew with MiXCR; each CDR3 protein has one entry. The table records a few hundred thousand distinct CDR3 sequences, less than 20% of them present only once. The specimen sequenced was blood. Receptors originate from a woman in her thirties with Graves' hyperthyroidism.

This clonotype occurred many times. The CDR3 DNA is TGTGCCAGCAGCCACACCTACAGGTCCTACGAGCAGTACTTC. Amino acid sequence: CASSHTYRSYEQYF. The chain carries TRBV3-1 and TRBJ2-7, with D possibly matching TRBD1 (5 bases). V shed 3 bases and J shed 1 base, with 10 bases lying between them. CDR1 is LGHDT and CDR2 is YNNKEL in the germline V gene (reference sequence). The CDR3 is 14 residues long.

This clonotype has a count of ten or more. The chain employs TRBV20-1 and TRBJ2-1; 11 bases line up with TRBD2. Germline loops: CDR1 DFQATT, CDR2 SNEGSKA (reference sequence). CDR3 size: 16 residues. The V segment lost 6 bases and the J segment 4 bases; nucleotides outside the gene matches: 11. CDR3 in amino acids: CSAELAGGFGYNEQFF. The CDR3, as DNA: TGCAGTGCGGAGCTAGCGGGAGGTTTTGGATACAATGAGCAGTTCTTC.

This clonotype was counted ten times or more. The CDR3 nucleotides are TGTGCCAGCAGCCACGGGGTGAGCTCCTACGAGCAGTACTTC. Its protein product is CASSHGVSSYEQYF. This sequence joins TRBV7-9 and TRBJ2-7, with D perhaps TRBD2 (5 bases). Per the germline V gene, CDR1 is SEHNR and CDR2 is FQNEAQ (reference sequence). V was trimmed by 5 bases and J by 0 bases, leaving 11 bases between them. This CDR3 is 14 amino acids long.

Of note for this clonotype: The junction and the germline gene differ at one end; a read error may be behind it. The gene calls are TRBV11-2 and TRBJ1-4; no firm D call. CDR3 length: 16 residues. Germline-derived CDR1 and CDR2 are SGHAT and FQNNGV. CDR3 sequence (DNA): TGCGCCAGCAGCCAAGATATGGCCCACCACGGTGAAAAACTGTTTTTT. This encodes CASSQDMAHHGEKLFF.

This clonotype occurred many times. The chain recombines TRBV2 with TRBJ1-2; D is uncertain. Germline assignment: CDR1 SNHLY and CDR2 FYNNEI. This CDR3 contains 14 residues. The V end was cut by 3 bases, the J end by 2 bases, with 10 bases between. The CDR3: CASSEVGLNYGYTF. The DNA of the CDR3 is TGTGCCAGCAGTGAGGTTGGCTTGAACTATGGCTACACCTTC.

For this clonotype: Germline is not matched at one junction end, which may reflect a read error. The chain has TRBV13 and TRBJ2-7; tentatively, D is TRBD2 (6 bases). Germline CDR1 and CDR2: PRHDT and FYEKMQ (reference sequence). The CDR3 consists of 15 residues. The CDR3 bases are TGCGCCAGCAGCTTGGAGGGACCGTGGAGTTACGAGCAGTACTTC. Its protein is CASSLEGPWSYEQYF.

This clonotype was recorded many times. In nucleotides, the CDR3 is TGTGCCAGCAGCCAAGGTGTGGATCAGCCCCAGCATTTT. Encoded protein: CASSQGVDQPQHF. The V gene is TRBV3-1, the J gene TRBJ1-5; D remains ambiguous. From germline, CDR1 is LGHDT and CDR2 YNNKEL (reference sequence). Trimming took 1 base from V and 5 from J, leaving 6 bases between them. The CDR3 consists of 13 residues.

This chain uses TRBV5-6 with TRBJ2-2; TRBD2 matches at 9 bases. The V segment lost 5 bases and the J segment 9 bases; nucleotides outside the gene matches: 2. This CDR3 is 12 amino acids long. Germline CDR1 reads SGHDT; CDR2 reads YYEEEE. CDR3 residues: CASRREGRELFF. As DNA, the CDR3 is TGTGCCAGCAGGCGGGAGGGCCGGGAGCTGTTTTTT.

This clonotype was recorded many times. The CDR3 loop reads CASSLVGQGEYEQYF. The CDR3 DNA follows: TGCGCCAGCAGCTTGGTGGGACAGGGTGAATACGAGCAGTACTTC. The V call is TRBV5-1, the J call TRBJ2-7; 9 bases are shared with TRBD1. The J segment lost 4 bases and the V segment lost 0 bases, leaving 5 bases of the junction unmatched. CDR3 size: 15 residues. CDR1 is SGHRS, CDR2 YFSETQ, per germline.

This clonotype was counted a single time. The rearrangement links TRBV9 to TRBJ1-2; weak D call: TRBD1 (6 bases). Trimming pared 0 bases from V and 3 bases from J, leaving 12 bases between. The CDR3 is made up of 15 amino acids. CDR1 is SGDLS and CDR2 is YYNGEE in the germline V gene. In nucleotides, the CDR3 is TGTGCCAGCAGCGTAGGGAACAGGGACGACTATGGCTACACCTTC. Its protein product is CASSVGNRDDYGYTF. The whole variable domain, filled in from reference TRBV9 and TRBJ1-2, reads DSGVTQTPKHLITATGQRVTLRCSPRSGDLSVYWYQQSLDQGLQFLIQYYNGEERAKGNILERFSAQQFPDLHSELNLSSLELGDSALYFCASSVGNRDDYGYTFGSGTRLTVV.

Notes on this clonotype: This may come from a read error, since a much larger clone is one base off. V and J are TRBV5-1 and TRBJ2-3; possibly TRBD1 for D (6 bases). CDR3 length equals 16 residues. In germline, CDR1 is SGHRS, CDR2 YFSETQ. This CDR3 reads CASSELGGGRADTQYF. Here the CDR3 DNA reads TGTGCCAGCAGTGAGTTAGGGGGTGGCAGGGCCGATACGCAGTATTTT.

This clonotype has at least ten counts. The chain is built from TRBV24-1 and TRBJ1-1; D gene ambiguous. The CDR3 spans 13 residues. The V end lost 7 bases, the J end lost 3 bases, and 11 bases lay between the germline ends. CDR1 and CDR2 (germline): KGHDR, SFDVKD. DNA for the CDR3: TGTGCCACCAGACAGACACGGGACACTGAAGCTTTCTTT. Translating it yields CATRQTRDTEAFF.

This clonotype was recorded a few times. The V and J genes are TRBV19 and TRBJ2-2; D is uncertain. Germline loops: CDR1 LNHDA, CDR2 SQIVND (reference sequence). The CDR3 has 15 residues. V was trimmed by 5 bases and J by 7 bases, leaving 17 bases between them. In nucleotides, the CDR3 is TGTGCCAGTAGTCATCGGACCGCGAGAGGCGGGGAGCTGTTTTTT. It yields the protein CASSHRTARGGELFF.

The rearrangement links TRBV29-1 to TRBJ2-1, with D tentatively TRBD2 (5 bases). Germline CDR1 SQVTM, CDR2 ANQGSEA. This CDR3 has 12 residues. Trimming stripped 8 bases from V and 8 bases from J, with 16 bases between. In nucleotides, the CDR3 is TGCAGCTTCCGTCCGCGGGTTTATGAGCAGTTCTTC. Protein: CSFRPRVYEQFF.

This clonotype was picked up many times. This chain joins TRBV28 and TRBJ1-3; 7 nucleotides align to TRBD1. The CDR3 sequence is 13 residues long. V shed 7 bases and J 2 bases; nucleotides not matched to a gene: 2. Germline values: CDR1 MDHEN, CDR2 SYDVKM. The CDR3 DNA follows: TGTGCCAGCAAAACAGGGGCTGGAAACACCATATATTTT. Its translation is CASKTGAGNTIYF. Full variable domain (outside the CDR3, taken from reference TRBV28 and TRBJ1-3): DVKVTQSSRYLVKRTGEKVFLECVQDMDHENMFWYRQDPGLGLRLIYFSYDVKMKEKGDIPEGYSVSREKKERFSLILESASTNQTSMYLCASKTGAGNTIYFGEGSWLTVV.

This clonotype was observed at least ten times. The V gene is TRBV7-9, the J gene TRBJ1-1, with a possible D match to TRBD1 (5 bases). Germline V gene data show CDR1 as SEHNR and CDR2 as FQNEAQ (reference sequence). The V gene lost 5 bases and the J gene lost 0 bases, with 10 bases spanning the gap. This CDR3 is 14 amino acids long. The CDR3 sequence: CASSTTTVNTEAFF. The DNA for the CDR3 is TGTGCCAGCAGCACGACGACAGTGAACACTGAAGCTTTCTTT. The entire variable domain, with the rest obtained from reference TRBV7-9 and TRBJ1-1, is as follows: DTGVSQNPRHKITKRGQNVTFRCDPISEHNRLYWYRQTLGQGPEFLTYFQNEAQLEKSRLLSDRFSAERPKGSFSTLEIQRTEQGDSAMYLCASSTTTVNTEAFFGQGTRLTVV.

The CDR3 here is CASSLVNRGNQPQHF. The CDR3 bases are TGTGCCAGCAGCTTGGTGAACCGGGGCAATCAGCCCCAGCATTTT. The chain is built from TRBV7-2 and TRBJ1-5; D not resolved. CDR3 length: 15 residues. V shed 3 bases and J shed 2 bases, with 11 bases lying between them. Germline-derived CDR1 and CDR2 are SGHTA and FQGNSA.

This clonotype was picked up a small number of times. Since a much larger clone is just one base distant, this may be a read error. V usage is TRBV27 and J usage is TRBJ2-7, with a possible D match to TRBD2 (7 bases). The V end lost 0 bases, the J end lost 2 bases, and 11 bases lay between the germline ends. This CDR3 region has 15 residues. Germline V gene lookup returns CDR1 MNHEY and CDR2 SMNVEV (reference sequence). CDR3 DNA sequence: TGTGCCAGCAGTTTATCGCGGGGGCCGCCCTACGAGCAGTACTTC. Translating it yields CASSLSRGPPYEQYF.

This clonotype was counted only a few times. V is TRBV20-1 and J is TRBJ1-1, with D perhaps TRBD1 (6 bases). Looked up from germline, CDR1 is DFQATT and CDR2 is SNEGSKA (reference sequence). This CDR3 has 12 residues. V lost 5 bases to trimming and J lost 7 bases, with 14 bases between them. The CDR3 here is CSAPREGVEAFF. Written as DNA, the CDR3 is TGCAGTGCTCCCAGGGAGGGGGTTGAAGCTTTCTTT.

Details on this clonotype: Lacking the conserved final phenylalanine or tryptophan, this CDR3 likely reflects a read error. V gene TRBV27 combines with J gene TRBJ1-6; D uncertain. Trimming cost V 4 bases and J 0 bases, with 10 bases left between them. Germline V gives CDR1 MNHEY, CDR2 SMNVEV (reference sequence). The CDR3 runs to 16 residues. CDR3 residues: CASSSDLSSYNSPLHS. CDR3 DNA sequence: TGTGCCAGCAGTTCCGACCTGAGCTCCTATAATTCACCCCTCCACTCT.